Shown below are 15 T cell receptor beta chains from a single sample sequenced in a study of beta chain features in type 1 diabetes. Broader study findings: A moderate, significant TCRB CDR3 shortening appeared in type 1 diabetes across four CD4+ subsets.

These receptors have no known antigen. Of the isolated RNA, all was reverse transcribed, and so the sequenced material was expressed TCRB transcripts. Using immunoSEQ multiplex PCR, the repertoire was profiled, and TCRdb retains in-frame clones only, with some absent. This repertoire shows 500,000 to 650,000 clones, about an eighth found once; its top ten account for more than 0.09%. The sample consisted of naive CD4+ T cells from blood. The receptor set was obtained from a man between 25 and 39 years old with type 1 diabetes.

This clone was seen only a few times. The rearrangement uses TRBV6-5 and TRBJ2-2; no clear D gene. Trimming stripped 5 bases from V and 2 bases from J, with 12 bases between. The CDR3 is 15 residues long. CDR1 is MNHEY and CDR2 is SVGAGI in the germline V gene. CDR3 DNA: TGTGCCAGCAGTCCCCGGACGGATAACACCGGGGAGCTGTTTTTT. Protein: CASSPRTDNTGELFF.

The rearrangement uses TRBV6-5 and TRBJ1-5; possible D gene TRBD1, 6 bases. Trimming cost V 4 bases and J 2 bases, with 12 bases left between them. Per germline, CDR1 MNHEY and CDR2 SVGAGI. This CDR3 is 15 amino acids long. The CDR3 loop is CASSSQGIGNQPQHF. In DNA, the CDR3 is TGTGCCAGCAGTTCCCAGGGGATCGGCAATCAGCCCCAGCATTTT.

The V call is TRBV29-1, the J call TRBJ2-2, with 7 bases aligning to TRBD1. The CDR3 runs to 14 residues. J gave up 1 base and V 4 bases, and 3 bases lay outside the gene matches. The germline V gene encodes CDR1 SQVTM and CDR2 ANQGSEA. This chain's CDR3 is CSVADRENTGELFF. CDR3 sequence (DNA): TGCAGCGTTGCTGACAGGGAGAACACCGGGGAGCTGTTTTTT.

The V and J genes are TRBV29-1 and TRBJ1-4; 12 bases are a match to TRBD1. This CDR3 has 15 amino acids. In germline, CDR1 is SQVTM, CDR2 ANQGSEA. Trimming at V came to 7 bases and at J to 5 bases, leaving 8 bases not matched to a gene. The CDR3 here is CSALGQGAVNEKLFF. The CDR3 DNA reads as TGCAGCGCCCTGGGACAGGGGGCCGTAAATGAAAAACTGTTTTTT.

This clone was found a few times. The chain links TRBV29-1 to TRBJ1-4; D ambiguous. Germline V lookup: CDR1 SQVTM, CDR2 ANQGSEA. The CDR3 runs to 13 residues. The ends were cut back, 1 base at V and 8 bases at J, with 11 bases in the middle. DNA of the CDR3: TGCAGCGTTGAAGGACCGGAGCGGGAAAAACTGTTTTTT. Amino acids: CSVEGPEREKLFF.

The rearrangement links TRBV18 to TRBJ2-3; D is ambiguous. CDR1 is KGHSH, CDR2 LQKENI, per germline. V was pared by 2 bases and J by 0 bases, with 15 bases between. This CDR3 is built from 17 residues. CDR3 sequence: CASSPFEEQSSTDTQYF. The CDR3, as DNA: TGTGCCAGCTCACCATTTGAGGAGCAGTCGAGCACAGATACGCAGTATTTT.

As concerns this clone: This same CDR3 is encoded by further DNA sequences in the sample. The chain links TRBV7-2 to TRBJ1-2; D possibly corresponds to TRBD1 (5 bases). Trimming stripped 0 bases from V and 2 bases from J, with 7 bases between. The germline CDR1 and CDR2 sequences are SGHTA and FQGNSA. The length of the CDR3 is 14 residues. The CDR3 region has the DNA TGTGCCAGCAGCTTAGCGGCAGGGAACTATGGCTACACCTTC. It translates to CASSLAAGNYGYTF.

The chain links TRBV27 to TRBJ2-2, with TRBD1 identical over 10 bases. Losses at the gene ends were 4 bases for V and 0 bases for J; bases not matched to a gene: 5. The CDR3 is 17 residues long. CDR1 is MNHEY and CDR2 is SMNVEV in the germline V gene (reference sequence). The CDR3 region is CASSSPGTGANTGELFF. The CDR3 region has the DNA TGTGCCAGCAGTTCCCCCGGGACAGGGGCGAACACCGGGGAGCTGTTTTTT.

V and J are TRBV20-1 and TRBJ1-2, with D possibly being TRBD1 (5 bases). The CDR3 extends over 11 amino acids. Germline-derived CDR1 and CDR2 are DFQATT and SNEGSKA (reference sequence). The CDR3 here is CSGGSAYGYTF. As DNA, the CDR3 is TGCAGCGGGGGGAGTGCCTATGGCTACACCTTC.

The chain has TRBV30 and TRBJ2-7, with 13 bases aligning to TRBD2. V lost 3 bases and J lost 2; bases outside the gene matches: 7. CDR3 length: 16 amino acids. Germline V CDR1 and CDR2: GTSNPN, SVGIG (reference sequence). CDR3 loop: CAWSGEGTSGAYEQYF. The CDR3 region has the DNA TGTGCCTGGAGCGGTGAGGGGACTAGCGGGGCCTACGAGCAGTACTTC.

This chain joins TRBV18 and TRBJ1-5; a weak D match, TRBD1 (5 bases). Germline V CDR1 and CDR2: KGHSH, LQKENI. V was shortened by 2 bases and J by 6 bases, with 17 bases between the two germline ends. The CDR3 has 16 amino acids. The CDR3 DNA reads as TGTGCCAGCTCACCATCTGCTCCGAGGGGCGGTCAGCCCCAGCATTTT. Residues: CASSPSAPRGGQPQHF. The full variable domain, in which reference TRBV18 and TRBJ1-5 provide the parts outside the CDR3, is NAGVMQNPRHLVRRRGQEARLRCSPMKGHSHVYWYRQLPEEGLKFMVYLQKENIIDESGMPKERFSAEFPKEGPSILRIQQVVRGDSAAYFCASSPSAPRGGQPQHFGDGTRLSIL.

The CDR3 loop reads CASSPAELTGTDTQYF. The DNA for the CDR3 is TGTGCCAGCTCACCCGCAGAACTGACAGGCACAGATACGCAGTATTTT. The chain joins TRBV18 to TRBJ2-3, with a possible D match to TRBD1 (5 bases). Trimming left V 3 bases short and J 1 base short, with 14 bases between. The CDR3 covers 16 residues. Germline V lookup: CDR1 KGHSH, CDR2 LQKENI.

Worth noting for this clone: Other DNA sequences in the sample encode the same CDR3. The chain has TRBV5-6 and TRBJ1-2, with D maybe TRBD1 (5 bases). The CDR3 consists of 13 residues. V was cut by 5 bases and J by 0 bases, with 8 bases left in between. Germline lookup yields CDR1 SGHDT and CDR2 YYEEEE. CDR3 DNA sequence: TGTGCCAGCAGTTTGACAGCTAACTATGGCTACACCTTC. Amino acid sequence: CASSLTANYGYTF.

The chain carries TRBV10-3 and TRBJ2-5, with D tentatively TRBD1 (5 bases). The CDR3 runs to 14 residues. Germline V gene lookup returns CDR1 ENHRY and CDR2 SYGVKD. V dropped 2 bases and J dropped 1 base, with 8 bases sitting between them. The CDR3 DNA sequence: TGTGCCATCAGTGAGCATACAGGCCAAGAGACCCAGTACTTC. Residues: CAISEHTGQETQYF.

The rearrangement joins TRBV6-1 to TRBJ1-3; 12 bases line up with TRBD1. Trimming removed 4 bases from V and 2 bases from J; junction bases left unmatched: 9. CDR1 MNHNS and CDR2 SASEGT come from the germline V gene. The CDR3 is 18 residues long. The CDR3 region has the DNA TGTGCCAGCAGTGGGGACAGGGGGCGCGGAACAGCTGGAAACACCATATATTTT. Amino acid sequence: CASSGDRGRGTAGNTIYF.